These 5 T cell receptor beta chains were sequenced from one sample in a study of neurological immune-mediated disorders. TCRdb processed the 5' RACE reads anew with MiXCR; each CDR3 protein has one entry. The repertoire holds just under 60,000 distinct CDR3 sequences, with roughly 2.5% as singletons. The sequencing input was PBMCs. These receptors all stem from a man aged 50 to 60 with multiple sclerosis.

The chain couples TRBV28 to TRBJ2-4, with TRBD1 matching over 9 bases. J lost 6 bases, V lost 7 bases, and 7 bases had no gene match. The CDR3 consists of 14 residues. CDR1 is MDHEN and CDR2 is SYDVKM in the germline V gene. The CDR3 protein is CASTRTGDRNIQYF. The CDR3 DNA reads TGTGCCAGCACCAGGACAGGGGATAGAAACATTCAGTACTTC.

The sample holds many counts of this clonotype. The chain combines TRBV4-1 with TRBJ2-7, with 8 bases lining up with TRBD1. This CDR3 spans 16 amino acids. The ends lost 4 bases at V and 0 bases at J; junction bases unmatched: 8. The germline V gene encodes CDR1 MGHRA and CDR2 YSYEKL. This chain's CDR3 is CASSLGSDRASYEQYF. The CDR3 region has the DNA TGCGCCAGCAGCCTAGGGTCGGACAGGGCCTCCTACGAGCAGTACTTC.

This clonotype came up many times. This chain connects TRBV7-9 to TRBJ1-1; TRBD1 might be the D (5 bases). The CDR3 sequence is 14 residues long. V shed 6 bases and J shed 1 base, with 12 bases lying between them. From germline, CDR1 is SEHNR and CDR2 FQNEAQ (reference sequence). CDR3 bases: TGTGCCAGCAGTGCAGGGTATTCGAACACTGAAGCTTTCTTT. Amino acids: CASSAGYSNTEAFF.

This clonotype was seen repeatedly, ten times or more. The chain uses TRBV4-3 and TRBJ2-7; 7 bases map to TRBD1. The CDR3 totals 15 residues. Trimming at V came to 1 base and at J to 2 bases, leaving 5 bases not matched to a gene. The V gene's germline CDR1 is LGHNA and CDR2 YSLEER. In DNA form, the CDR3 reads TGCGCCAGCAGCCAAGCCCGGACAGGCCCCTACGAGCAGTACTTC. Translated, it gives CASSQARTGPYEQYF.

There are many counts of this clonotype. The rearrangement joins TRBV6-2 or TRBV6-3 to TRBJ1-2, with D maybe TRBD1 (5 bases). The germline gives CDR1 MNHEY, CDR2 SVGEGT. CDR3 length equals 13 residues. V lost 0 bases, J lost 4 bases, and 6 bases lay in between. CDR3 in DNA: TGTGCCAGCAGTTACTCAGGGGCCTATGGCTACACCTTC. Its protein is CASSYSGAYGYTF.